The present TCR beta chain was sequenced within a study of cytomegalovirus exposure and HLA in healthy donors. 13 Jbeta primers and 60 Vbeta primers were used for the PCR. Profiling relied on immunoSEQ multiplex PCR, and the TCRdb table lists in-frame clones only, not all of them. The sample holds approximately 27,000 clones; around 64% are singletons and the top ten take 4% to 4.5%. Germline lookup yields CDR1 SNHLY and CDR2 FYNNEI. The V gene end was trimmed by 6 bases and the J gene end by 3 bases; junction bases not matched to a gene: 4. CDR3 length: 13 residues. This sequence originates from a woman in her forties or fifties in good health and CMV-seronegative. The V gene is TRBV2, the J gene TRBJ1-1; 7 nucleotides line up with TRBD1. Material: PBMCs. The CDR3 DNA is TGTGCCAGCAGGGTCAGGGGGGACACTGAAGCTTTCTTT. Its translation: CASRVRGDTEAFF.